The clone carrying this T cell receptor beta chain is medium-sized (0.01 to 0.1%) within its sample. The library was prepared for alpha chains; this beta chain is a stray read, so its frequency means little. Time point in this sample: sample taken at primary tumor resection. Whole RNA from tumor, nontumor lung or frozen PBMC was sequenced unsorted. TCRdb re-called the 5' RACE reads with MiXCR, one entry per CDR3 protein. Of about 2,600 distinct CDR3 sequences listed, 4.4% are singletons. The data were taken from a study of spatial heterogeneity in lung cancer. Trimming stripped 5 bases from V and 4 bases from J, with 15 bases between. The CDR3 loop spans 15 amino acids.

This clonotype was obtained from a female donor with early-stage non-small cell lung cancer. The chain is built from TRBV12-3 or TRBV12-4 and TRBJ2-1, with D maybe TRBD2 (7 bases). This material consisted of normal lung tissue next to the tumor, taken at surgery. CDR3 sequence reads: CASSPRRGHYNEQFF. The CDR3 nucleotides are TGTGCCAGCAGTCCCCGGCGGGGGCATTACAATGAGCAGTTCTTC.